This T cell receptor beta chain was recorded in a study of shared clonotypes between healthy human individuals (dated by TCRdb to the early 2020s). In terms of the full investigation: The cohort included three men and a couple of women between 18 and 49 years of age. For each donor, CD4 naive and CD4 memory were each run on three plates, CD8 naive on two plates, and CD8 memory on one plate. To estimate repertoire size and how much clonotypes are shared between individuals, the study performed deep sequencing of blood TCR repertoires from about 5 healthy adults. Different laboratories and diverse techniques were used to prepare libraries and sequence TCR repertoires, to increase sequencing depth and limit assay-specific biases. Between about 0.85 and 9.5 billion PBMCs per donor were obtained by leukapheresis.

Notes on this clone: No cognate antigen has been identified for it. Base qualities are not at hand, and no much larger clone is one base apart.

CD8 naive samples consisted of CD45RO-negative cells that were positively selected for CCR7, yielding a CD45RA+CCR7+ population without TemRA cells. Healthy HIV-negative adults with no recently reported acute infections or vaccinations were included as donors. Only Caucasian adults living in Nashville, Tennessee, USA were represented among the donors. After blood collection by leukapheresis, PBMCs were isolated using Ficoll-Histopaque density gradient centrifugation and then cryopreserved in the vapor phase of liquid nitrogen. Analytical flow cytometry was used to check the purity and quantity of every magnetically sorted T cell population. Genomic DNA was isolated from every sorted fraction and measured by UV absorbance on a Nanodrop 2000c. Using the deep immunoSEQ assay, multiplex PCR amplified TCR CDR3 regions from genomic DNA. Extracted genomic DNA from each cell subset was spread evenly across all wells of several immunoSEQ 96-well plates, with each plate serving as a replicate. Each replicate PCR for sorted subsets received about 180 ng genomic DNA, equal to about 29,000 T cell genomes. Purified libraries were quantified with a Qubit 3.0 fluorometer, sized on a Bioanalyzer 2100, and re-quantified with the KAPA Library Quantification kit. Every immunoSEQ 96-well plate was sequenced on a dedicated single-read 150-cycle Illumina NextSeq 550 flow cell. As for the authors' bioinformatics: Because the immunoSEQ output included only junctional sequences and no quality scores, the filtering could not be the same as the filtering used for full-length reads. To assign V/J genes and CDR3, sequences were annotated using PyIR, a Python wrapper for IgBLAST v1.9, with IMGT germline references. Reads were filtered out if the reads had weak V/J assignments (E-value above 1e-6), no CDR3, stop codons, out-of-frame junctions, or ambiguous translated residues. V3J clonotypes were defined as sequences sharing the same inferred V gene, J gene, and CDR3 amino acid sequence. To compute the percentage overlap between repertoires, the number of shared unique clonotypes was divided by the size of the smaller repertoire. Three approaches were used to assess repertoire richness: RTK rarefaction, the Chao1 estimator, and Recon v2.1 estimates of unobserved clonotypes. For all TCRbeta clonotypes obtained by the gDNA method from a few donors, generation probabilities were computed with OLGA. TCRdb retrieved this table from immuneACCESS and kept in-frame rearrangements only. Not all clones are present; in checked studies, unresolved V genes account for under half, and no reason is known for the remainder. V, J and clone size reflect that table, while D and trimming were determined from the DNA. This sample is represented by hundreds of thousands of clones; about 91% of them were singletons. The ten biggest clones cover less than 25% of the sample.

Via the germline V gene, CDR1 is MDHEN and CDR2 SYDVKM. The CDR3 covers 13 residues, taking in both the cysteine and the phenylalanine. The only DNA kept is the CDR3, 39 bases in frame from the first base. V lost 5 bases and J lost 6 bases; the stretch between them is 14 bases long. The research as a whole found: Clonotypes shared by all four sorted-subset donors showed higher generation probabilities than non-shared clonotypes. About 4.5% of naive CD4, more than 3% of naive CD8, 2.3% of memory CD4, and less than 0.45% of memory CD8 clonotypes were shared across a few donors. Sampling was limited to blood, and TCR repertoires in tissue likely differ from TCR repertoires in blood. Based on pairwise subsampling, the degree of clonotype sharing among donors was expected to be affected by sequencing depth. Naive subsets generally had larger estimated clonotype richness than memory subsets did. Because the study included only a small number of donors, the genetic and exposure-history diversity represented was limited. Rarefaction of sorted-subset datasets indicated incomplete sequencing despite the large sequencing depth.

The receptor's source is a man aged 25 to 40 in good health. The sample taken for sequencing was naive CD8+ T cells sorted from blood. Taken with the paper, the label for cell subset or site translates to: CD45RA+CCR7+. The rearranged chain carries TRBV28 and TRBJ2-7, with TRBD2 tentatively as D gene (6 bases match). At the DNA level, the sequence is TGTGCCAGCAGTGGGAGGATGAGGGTCGAGCAGTACTTC. The resulting protein is CASSGRMRVEQYF.